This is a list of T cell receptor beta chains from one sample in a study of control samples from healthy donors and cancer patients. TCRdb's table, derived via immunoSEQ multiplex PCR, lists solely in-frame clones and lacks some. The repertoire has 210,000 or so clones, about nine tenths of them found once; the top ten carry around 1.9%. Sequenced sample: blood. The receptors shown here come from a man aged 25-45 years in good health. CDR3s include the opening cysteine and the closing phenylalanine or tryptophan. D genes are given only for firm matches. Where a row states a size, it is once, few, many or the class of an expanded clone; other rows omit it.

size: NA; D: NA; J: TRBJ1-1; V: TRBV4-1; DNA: TGCGCCAGCAGCCGGCATTTGGAGGGGGAAGCTTTCTTT; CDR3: CASSRHLEGEAFF
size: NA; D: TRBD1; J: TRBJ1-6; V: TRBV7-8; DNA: TGTGCCAGCAGCTCGACAGGGGTTAATTCACCCCTCCACTTT; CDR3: CASSSTGVNSPLHF
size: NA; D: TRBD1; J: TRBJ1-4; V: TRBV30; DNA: TGTGCCTGGAGAGAACAGGGGGGGGATGAAAAACTGTTTTTT; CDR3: CAWREQGGDEKLFF
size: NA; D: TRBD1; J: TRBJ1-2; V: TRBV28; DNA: TGTGCCAGCAAAACTCTCGGGACAGGGCGTAGCTACACCTTC; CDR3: CASKTLGTGRSYTF
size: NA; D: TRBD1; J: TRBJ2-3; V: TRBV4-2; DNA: TGTGCCAGCAGCCAAGGACAGGGGGTGACAGATACGCAGTATTTT; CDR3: CASSQGQGVTDTQYF
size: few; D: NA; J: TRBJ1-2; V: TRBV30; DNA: TGTGCCTGGAGCGACACAGGGACTCTCTATGGCTACACCTTC; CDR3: CAWSDTGTLYGYTF
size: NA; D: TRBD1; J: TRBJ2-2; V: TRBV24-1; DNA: TGTGCCACCAGTGACCGAGGGACAGGGGGCGTGAGTGGGGAGCTGTTTTTT; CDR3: CATSDRGTGGVSGELFF
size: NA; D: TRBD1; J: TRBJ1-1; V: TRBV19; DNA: TGTGCCAGTAGTATTGTTACAGGGGGCGCAAACACTGAAGCTTTCTTT; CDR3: CASSIVTGGANTEAFF
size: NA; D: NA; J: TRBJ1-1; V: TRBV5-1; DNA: TGCGCCAGCAGCTGGGGGGAAGGGGCGAACACTGAAGCTTTCTTT; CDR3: CASSWGEGANTEAFF
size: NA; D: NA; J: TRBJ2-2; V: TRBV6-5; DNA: TGTGCCAGCAGTTACGCGACAACGAACACCGGGGAGCTGTTTTTT; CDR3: CASSYATTNTGELFF
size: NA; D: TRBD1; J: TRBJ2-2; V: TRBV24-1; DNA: TGTGCCACCGGACAGGGGATTAAGGGCACCGGGGAGCTGTTTTTT; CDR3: CATGQGIKGTGELFF
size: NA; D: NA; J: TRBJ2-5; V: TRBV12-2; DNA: TGTGCAAGTCGCCCCCGTGTGACGGGGAGGGCAGAGACCCAGTACTTC; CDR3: CASRPRVTGRAETQYF
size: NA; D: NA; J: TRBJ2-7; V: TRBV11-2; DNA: TGTGCCAGCAGCTTAGCCCCAGCGGGTGCGACTTCGTACGAGCAGTACTTC; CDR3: CASSLAPAGATSYEQYF
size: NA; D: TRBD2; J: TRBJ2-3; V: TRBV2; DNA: TGTGCCAGCAGTGAAGCAGCGGGGGGATTCAGGACGCAGTATTTT; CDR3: CASSEAAGGFRTQYF